These 11 T cell receptor beta chains originate from one sample sequenced in a study of blood T cell repertoires in COVID-19. Sequencing was performed with immunoSEQ multiplex PCR; in TCRdb, only in-frame clones are kept and a portion is missing. The sample lists about 38,000 clones; around four fifths were seen once. The specimen sequenced was peripheral blood. These receptors were taken from a man in his fifties or sixties with active COVID-19.

This clone was seen more than once but under ten times. V is TRBV5-8 and J is TRBJ1-2, with 7 bases identical to TRBD1. The germline V gene has CDR1 SGHTS and CDR2 YDEGEE. The length of the CDR3 is 14 residues. J lost 4 bases, V lost 0 bases, and 3 bases had no gene match. CDR3 DNA: TGTGCCAGCAGCTTGGTGACAGGGAGCTATGGCTACACCTTC. Translation: CASSLVTGSYGYTF.

The genes are TRBV19 and TRBJ1-2, with 10 bases lining up with TRBD1. This CDR3 is built from 13 residues. Per germline, CDR1 LNHDA and CDR2 SQIVND (reference sequence). Trimming removed 9 bases from V and 7 bases from J; junction bases left unmatched: 8. CDR3 in amino acids: CASIRGQGTGYTF. In DNA form, the CDR3 reads TGTGCCAGCATCCGGGGACAGGGGACTGGCTACACCTTC.

This clone was picked up one time. The rearrangement joins TRBV10-2 to TRBJ2-7, with 7 bases matching TRBD1. Germline CDR1 and CDR2: WSHSY and SAAADI. The trim removed 6 bases at V and 3 bases at J, leaving 8 bases unmatched. The CDR3 totals 14 residues. In DNA form, the CDR3 reads TGCGCCAGCAGCGCCGGGGACAGCTACTACGAGCAGTACTTC. Its protein product is CASSAGDSYYEQYF.

This sequence joins TRBV4-3 and TRBJ2-7; TRBD2 matches 10 bases. CDR3 length: 18 residues. Per germline, CDR1 LGHNA and CDR2 YSLEER. V shed 1 base, J shed 0 bases, and the junction held 9 bases outside the gene matches. The CDR3 sequence is CASSQGTSGLLISYEQYF. CDR3 nucleotides: TGCGCCAGCAGCCAAGGGACTAGCGGTTTACTCATCTCCTACGAGCAGTACTTC.

A single count supports this clone. The rearrangement uses TRBV7-2 and TRBJ1-4; no clear D. Germline-derived CDR1 and CDR2 are SGHTA and FQGNSA. Deletions cut 3 bases from V and 5 bases from J, with 4 bases between. This CDR3 comprises 12 residues. The DNA for the CDR3 is TGTGCCAGCAGCTTGGCCAATGAAAAACTGTTTTTT. Translation: CASSLANEKLFF.

The rearrangement links TRBV14 to TRBJ2-7; perhaps TRBD2 as D (5 bases). This CDR3 is built from 14 residues. Trimming took off 1 base at V and 2 bases at J, with 9 bases between the two ends. Germline V gives CDR1 SGHDN, CDR2 FVKESK. DNA of the CDR3: TGTGCCAGCAGCCAAGTAATCGGGGCCTACGAGCAGTACTTC. Its translation is CASSQVIGAYEQYF.

Only one count was recorded for this clone. This chain connects TRBV27 to TRBJ2-1; TRBD1 might be the D (5 bases). CDR1 is MNHEY and CDR2 is SMNVEV in the germline V gene (reference sequence). V shed 9 bases and J shed 12 bases, with 18 bases lying between them. CDR3 length: 12 amino acids. The CDR3 sequence: CARQTQGWGQFF. In DNA form, the CDR3 reads TGTGCCAGACAGACTCAGGGCTGGGGGCAGTTCTTC.

The chain uses TRBV27 and TRBJ1-5; no clear D. V gave up 5 bases and J gave up 4 bases, with 9 bases separating them. Germline assignment: CDR1 MNHEY and CDR2 SMNVEV (reference sequence). The CDR3 runs 13 residues. The CDR3 DNA reads as TGTGCCAGCAGTGAGTCGTCAAATCAGCCCCAGCATTTT. Its protein is CASSESSNQPQHF.

The rearrangement uses TRBV3-1 (or the pseudogene TRBV3-2) and TRBJ2-2; D is possibly TRBD1 (7 bases). This CDR3 has 17 amino acids. The V gene's germline CDR1 is LGHDT and CDR2 YNNKEL (reference sequence). V lost 0 bases, J lost 6 bases, and 17 bases lay in between. CDR3 sequence reads: CASSQDLGSGGPGELFF. CDR3 DNA sequence: TGTGCCAGCAGCCAAGATCTCGGGTCAGGGGGGCCCGGGGAGCTGTTTTTT.

The chain recombines TRBV19 with TRBJ2-5, with 8 positions matching TRBD1. J was trimmed by 4 bases and V by 8 bases; bases with no gene match: 3. Germline assignment: CDR1 LNHDA and CDR2 SQIVND (reference sequence). The CDR3 is 12 residues long. CDR3 protein: CASSGQGETQYF. CDR3 bases: TGTGCCAGTTCTGGACAGGGAGAGACCCAGTACTTC.

The V call is TRBV7-9, the J call TRBJ2-3; tentative D call: TRBD1 (6 bases). V lost 4 bases and J lost 9, with 17 bases in between. CDR3 length: 14 residues. CDR1 is SEHNR and CDR2 is FQNEAQ in the germline V gene (reference sequence). The CDR3 reads CASSSRTAHRTQYF. The CDR3 region has the DNA TGTGCCAGCAGCTCCCGGACAGCACACAGGACGCAGTATTTT. Using reference TRBV7-9 and TRBJ2-3 for the parts outside the CDR3, the full variable domain is DTGVSQNPRHKITKRGQNVTFRCDPISEHNRLYWYRQTLGQGPEFLTYFQNEAQLEKSRLLSDRFSAERPKGSFSTLEIQRTEQGDSAMYLCASSSRTAHRTQYFGPGTRLTVL.